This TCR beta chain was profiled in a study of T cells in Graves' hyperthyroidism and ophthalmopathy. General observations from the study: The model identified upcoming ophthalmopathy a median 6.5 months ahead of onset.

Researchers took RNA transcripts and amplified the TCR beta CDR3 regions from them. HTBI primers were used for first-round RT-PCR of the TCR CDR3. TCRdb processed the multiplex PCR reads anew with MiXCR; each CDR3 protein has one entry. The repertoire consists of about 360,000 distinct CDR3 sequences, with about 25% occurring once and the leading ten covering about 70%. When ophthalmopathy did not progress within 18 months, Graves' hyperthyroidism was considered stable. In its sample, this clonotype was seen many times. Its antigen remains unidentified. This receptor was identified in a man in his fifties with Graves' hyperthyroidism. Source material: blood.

CDR3 nucleotide sequence: TGTGCCAGCAGCCAAGGGGGACTAGCGGGGGAGCAGTTCTTC. Its translation is CASSQGGLAGEQFF. The chain carries TRBV3-1 and TRBJ2-1; 13 positions agree with TRBD2. CDR1 and CDR2 (germline): LGHDT, YNNKEL (reference sequence). Trimming took 1 base from V and 10 from J; bases not matched to a gene: 1. The CDR3 has 14 amino acids.